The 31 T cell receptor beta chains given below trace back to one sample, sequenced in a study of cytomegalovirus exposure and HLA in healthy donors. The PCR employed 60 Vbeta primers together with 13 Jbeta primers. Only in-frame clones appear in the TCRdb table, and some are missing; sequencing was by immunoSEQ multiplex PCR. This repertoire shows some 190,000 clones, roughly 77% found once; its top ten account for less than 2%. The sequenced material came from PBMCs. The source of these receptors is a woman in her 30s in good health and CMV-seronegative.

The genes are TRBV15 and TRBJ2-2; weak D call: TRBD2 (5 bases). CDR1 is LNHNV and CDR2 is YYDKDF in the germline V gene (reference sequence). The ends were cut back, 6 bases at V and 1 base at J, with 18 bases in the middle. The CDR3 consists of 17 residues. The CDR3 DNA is TGTGCCACCAGGGCACGTCGGGGTTCCGTGAACACCGGGGAGCTGTTTTTT. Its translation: CATRARRGSVNTGELFF.

CDR3: CASGLGQAPYSNQPQHF. CDR3 bases: TGTGCTAGTGGCCTAGGACAGGCTCCCTATAGCAATCAGCCCCAGCATTTT. This sequence joins TRBV12-5 and TRBJ1-5, with 7 bases aligning to TRBD1. J gave up 0 bases and V 6 bases, and 11 bases lay outside the gene matches. Germline V CDR1 and CDR2: LGHNT, FRNRAP. This CDR3 is 17 amino acids long.

Here the CDR3 reads CASSLGQSAEQYF. CDR3 bases: TGTGCCAGCAGCTTAGGTCAGAGCGCCGAGCAGTACTTC. The chain is built from TRBV7-9 and TRBJ2-7; D is uncertain. CDR3 length: 13 residues. CDR1 is SEHNR and CDR2 is FQNEAQ in the germline V gene (reference sequence). The V and J ends lost 1 base and 6 bases respectively, with 10 bases between them.

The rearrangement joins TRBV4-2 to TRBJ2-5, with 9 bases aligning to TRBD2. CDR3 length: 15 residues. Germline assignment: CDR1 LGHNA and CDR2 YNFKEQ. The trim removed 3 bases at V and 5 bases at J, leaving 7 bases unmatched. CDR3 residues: CASSQIAGAGETQYF. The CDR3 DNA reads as TGTGCCAGCAGCCAGATAGCGGGGGCAGGGGAGACCCAGTACTTC.

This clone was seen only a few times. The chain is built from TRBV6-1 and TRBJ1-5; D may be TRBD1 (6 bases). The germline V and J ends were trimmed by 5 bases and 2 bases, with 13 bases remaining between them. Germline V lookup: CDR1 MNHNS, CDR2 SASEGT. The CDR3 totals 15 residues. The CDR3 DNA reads TGTGCCAGCAGTAACAGGGCGATGGGCAATCAGCCCCAGCATTTT. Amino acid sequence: CASSNRAMGNQPQHF.

The CDR3: CASSLERRGNEQFF. Here the CDR3 DNA reads TGTGCCAGCAGCTTAGAGAGGAGAGGCAATGAGCAGTTCTTC. J is TRBJ2-1 and V is TRBV7-2; D gene ambiguous. The length of the CDR3 is 14 residues. V shed 1 base and J shed 6 bases, with 10 bases lying between them. Germline assignment: CDR1 SGHTA and CDR2 FQGNSA.

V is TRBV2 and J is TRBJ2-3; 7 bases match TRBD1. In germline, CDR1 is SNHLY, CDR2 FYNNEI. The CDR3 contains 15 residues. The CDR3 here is CASALQGDGTDTQYF. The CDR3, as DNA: TGTGCTAGCGCGCTGCAGGGGGACGGGACAGATACGCAGTATTTT.

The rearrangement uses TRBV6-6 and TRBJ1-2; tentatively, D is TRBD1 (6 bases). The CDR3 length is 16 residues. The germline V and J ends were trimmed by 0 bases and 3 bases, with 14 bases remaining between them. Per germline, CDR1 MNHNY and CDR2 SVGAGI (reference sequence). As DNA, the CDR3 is TGTGCCAGCAGTTACTCAGGGGGGGCGGTGGACTATGGCTACACCTTC. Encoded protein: CASSYSGGAVDYGYTF.

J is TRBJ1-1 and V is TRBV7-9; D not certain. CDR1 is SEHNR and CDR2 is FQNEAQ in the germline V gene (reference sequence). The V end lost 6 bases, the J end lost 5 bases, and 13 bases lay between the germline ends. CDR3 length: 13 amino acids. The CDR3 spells CASREGFGTEAFF. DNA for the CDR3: TGTGCCAGCAGGGAGGGCTTTGGAACTGAAGCTTTCTTT. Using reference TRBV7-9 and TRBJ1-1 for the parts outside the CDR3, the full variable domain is DTGVSQNPRHKITKRGQNVTFRCDPISEHNRLYWYRQTLGQGPEFLTYFQNEAQLEKSRLLSDRFSAERPKGSFSTLEIQRTEQGDSAMYLCASREGFGTEAFFGQGTRLTVV.

CDR3 in DNA: TGTGCCAGCTCACCAGGCGGGACAGGGGTACGCTACACCTTC. Its protein product is CASSPGGTGVRYTF. The V call is TRBV18, the J call TRBJ1-2, with 10 bases that match TRBD1. Germline lookup yields CDR1 KGHSH and CDR2 LQKENI. CDR3 length equals 14 residues. The V and J ends lost 2 bases and 9 bases, in that order; junction bases with no gene match: 6. The full variable domain, with the rest looked up from reference TRBV18 and TRBJ1-2, is NAGVMQNPRHLVRRRGQEARLRCSPMKGHSHVYWYRQLPEEGLKFMVYLQKENIIDESGMPKERFSAEFPKEGPSILRIQQVVRGDSAAYFCASSPGGTGVRYTFGSGTRLTVV.

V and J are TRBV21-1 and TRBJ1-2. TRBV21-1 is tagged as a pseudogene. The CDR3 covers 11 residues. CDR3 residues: CASSTLYGYTF. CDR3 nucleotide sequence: TGTGCCAGCAGCACCCTTTATGGCTACACCTTC.

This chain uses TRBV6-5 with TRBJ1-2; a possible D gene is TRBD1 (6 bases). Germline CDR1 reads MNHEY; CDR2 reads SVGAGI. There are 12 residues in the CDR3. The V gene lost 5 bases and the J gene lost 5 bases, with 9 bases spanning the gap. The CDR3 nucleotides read TGTGCCAGCAGTCCGGACAGTTATGGCTACACCTTC. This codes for CASSPDSYGYTF.

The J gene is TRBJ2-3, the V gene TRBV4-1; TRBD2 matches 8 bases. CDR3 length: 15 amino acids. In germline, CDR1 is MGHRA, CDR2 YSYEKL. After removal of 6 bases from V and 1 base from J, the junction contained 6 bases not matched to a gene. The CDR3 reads CASSISGVGTDTQYF. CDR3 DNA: TGCGCCAGCAGTATTAGCGGGGTGGGCACAGATACGCAGTATTTT.

CDR3 region: CAWSGDRDEQYF. CDR3 DNA sequence: TGTGCCTGGAGTGGAGACAGGGACGAGCAGTACTTC. The chain couples TRBV30 to TRBJ2-7; TRBD1 agrees at 7 bases. Trimming removed 1 base from V and 5 bases from J; junction bases left unmatched: 2. This CDR3 has 12 amino acids. Germline CDR1 and CDR2: GTSNPN and SVGIG (reference sequence). The full variable domain, its missing parts supplied by reference TRBV30 and TRBJ2-7, is SQTIHQWPATLVQPVGSPLSLECTVEGTSNPNLYWYRQAAGRGLQLLFYSVGIGQISSEVPQNLSASRPQDRQFILSSKKLLLSDSGFYLCAWSGDRDEQYFGPGTRLTVT.

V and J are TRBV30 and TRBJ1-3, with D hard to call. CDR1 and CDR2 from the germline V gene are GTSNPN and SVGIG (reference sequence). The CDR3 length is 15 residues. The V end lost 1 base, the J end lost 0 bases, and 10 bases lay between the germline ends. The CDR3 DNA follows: TGTGCCTGGAGTGCGGAGTTGCTCTCTGGAAACACCATATATTTT. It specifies CAWSAELLSGNTIYF.

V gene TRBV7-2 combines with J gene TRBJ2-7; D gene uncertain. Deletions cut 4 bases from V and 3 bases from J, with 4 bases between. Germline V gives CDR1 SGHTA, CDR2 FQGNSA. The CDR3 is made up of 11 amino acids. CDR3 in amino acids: CASSSLYEQYF. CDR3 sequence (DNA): TGTGCCAGCAGCTCCCTCTACGAGCAGTACTTC. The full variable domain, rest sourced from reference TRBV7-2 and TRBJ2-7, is GAGVSQSPSNKVTEKGKDVELRCDPISGHTALYWYRQSLGQGLEFLIYFQGNSAPDKSGLPSDRFSAERTGGSVSTLTIQRTQQEDSAVYLCASSSLYEQYFGPGTRLTVT.

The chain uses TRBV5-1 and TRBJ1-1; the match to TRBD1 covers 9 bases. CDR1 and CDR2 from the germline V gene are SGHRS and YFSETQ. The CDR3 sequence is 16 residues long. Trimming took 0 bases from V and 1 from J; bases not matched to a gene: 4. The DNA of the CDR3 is TGCGCCAGCAGCTTGGCGGGGACAGGGAAGAACACTGAAGCTTTCTTT. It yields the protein CASSLAGTGKNTEAFF.

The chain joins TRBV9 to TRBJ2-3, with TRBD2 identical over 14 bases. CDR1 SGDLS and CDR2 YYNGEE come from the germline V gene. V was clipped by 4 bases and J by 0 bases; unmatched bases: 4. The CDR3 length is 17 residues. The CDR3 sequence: CASSPGTSGGSTDTQYF. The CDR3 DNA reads TGTGCCAGCAGCCCCGGGACTAGCGGGGGAAGCACAGATACGCAGTATTTT.

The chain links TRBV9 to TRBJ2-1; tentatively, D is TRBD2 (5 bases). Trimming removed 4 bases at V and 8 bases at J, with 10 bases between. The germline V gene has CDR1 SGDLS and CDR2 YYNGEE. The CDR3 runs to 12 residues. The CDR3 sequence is CASSLTSYEQFF. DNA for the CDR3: TGTGCCAGCAGCCTTACTAGTTATGAGCAGTTCTTC.

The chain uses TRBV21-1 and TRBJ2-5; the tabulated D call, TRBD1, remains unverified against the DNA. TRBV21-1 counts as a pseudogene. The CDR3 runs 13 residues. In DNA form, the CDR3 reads TGTGCCAGCAGCACTAGGGGGCGCGGGACCCAGTACTTC. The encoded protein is CASSTRGRGTQYF.

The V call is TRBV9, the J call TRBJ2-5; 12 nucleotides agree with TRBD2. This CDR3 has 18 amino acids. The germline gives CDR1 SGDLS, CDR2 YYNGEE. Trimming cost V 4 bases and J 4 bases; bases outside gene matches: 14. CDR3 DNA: TGTGCCAGCAGCCCCGGCCGGCTAGCGGGGGGGAATGGAGAGACCCAGTACTTC. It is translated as CASSPGRLAGGNGETQYF. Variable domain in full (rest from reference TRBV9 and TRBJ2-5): DSGVTQTPKHLITATGQRVTLRCSPRSGDLSVYWYQQSLDQGLQFLIQYYNGEERAKGNILERFSAQQFPDLHSELNLSSLELGDSALYFCASSPGRLAGGNGETQYFGPGTRLLVL.

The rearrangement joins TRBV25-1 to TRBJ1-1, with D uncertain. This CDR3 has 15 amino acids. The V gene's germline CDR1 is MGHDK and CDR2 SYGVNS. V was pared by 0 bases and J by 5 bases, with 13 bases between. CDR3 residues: CASSEYGRPGTEAFF. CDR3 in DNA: TGTGCCAGCAGTGAATACGGCAGGCCAGGAACTGAAGCTTTCTTT.

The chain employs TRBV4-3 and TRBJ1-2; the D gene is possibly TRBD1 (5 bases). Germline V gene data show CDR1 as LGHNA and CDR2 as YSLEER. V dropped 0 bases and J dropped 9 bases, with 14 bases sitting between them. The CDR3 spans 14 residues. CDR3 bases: TGCGCCAGCAGCCAAGAGACAGTCTCATATAGCTACACCTTC. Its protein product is CASSQETVSYSYTF.

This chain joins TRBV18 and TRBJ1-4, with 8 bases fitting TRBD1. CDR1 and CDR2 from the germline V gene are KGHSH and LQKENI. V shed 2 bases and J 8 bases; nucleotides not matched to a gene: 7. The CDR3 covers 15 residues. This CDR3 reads CASSPMQGALEKLFF. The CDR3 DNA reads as TGTGCCAGCTCACCAATGCAGGGGGCGTTGGAAAAACTGTTTTTT.

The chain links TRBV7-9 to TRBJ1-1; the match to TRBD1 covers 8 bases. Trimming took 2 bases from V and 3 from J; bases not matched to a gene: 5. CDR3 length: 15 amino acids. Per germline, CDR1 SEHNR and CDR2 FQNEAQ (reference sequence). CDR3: CASSLRQGFDTEAFF. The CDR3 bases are TGTGCCAGCAGCTTACGACAGGGGTTCGACACTGAAGCTTTCTTT.

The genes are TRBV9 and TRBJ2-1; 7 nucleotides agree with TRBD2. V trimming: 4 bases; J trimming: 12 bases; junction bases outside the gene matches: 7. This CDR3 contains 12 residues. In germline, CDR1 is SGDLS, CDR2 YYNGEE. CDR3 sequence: CASSRGGEGQFF. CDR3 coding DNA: TGTGCCAGCAGCCGAGGAGGGGAGGGGCAGTTCTTC.

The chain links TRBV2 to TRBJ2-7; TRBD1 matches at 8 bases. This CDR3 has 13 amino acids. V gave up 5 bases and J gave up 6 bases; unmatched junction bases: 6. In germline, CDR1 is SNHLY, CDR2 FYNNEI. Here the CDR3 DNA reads TGTGCCAGCAGTAGGTGGACAGGGTTCGAGCAGTACTTC. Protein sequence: CASSRWTGFEQYF.

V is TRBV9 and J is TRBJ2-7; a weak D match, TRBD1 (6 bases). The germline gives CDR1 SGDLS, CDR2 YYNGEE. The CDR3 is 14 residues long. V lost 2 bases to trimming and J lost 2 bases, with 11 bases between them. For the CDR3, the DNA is TGTGCCAGCAGCGTCGGGACACGGACCTACGAGCAGTACTTC. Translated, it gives CASSVGTRTYEQYF.

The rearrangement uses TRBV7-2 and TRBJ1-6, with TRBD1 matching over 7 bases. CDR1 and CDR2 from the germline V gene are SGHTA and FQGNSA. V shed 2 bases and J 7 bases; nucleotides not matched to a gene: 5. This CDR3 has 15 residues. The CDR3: CASSLTGTDNSPLHF. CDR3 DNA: TGTGCCAGCAGCTTAACCGGGACAGACAATTCACCCCTCCACTTT.

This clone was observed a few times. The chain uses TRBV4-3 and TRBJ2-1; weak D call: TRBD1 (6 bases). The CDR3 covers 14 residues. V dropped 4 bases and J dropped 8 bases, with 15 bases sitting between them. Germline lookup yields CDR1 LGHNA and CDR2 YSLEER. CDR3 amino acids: CASSPDTDRYEQFF. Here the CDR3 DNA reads TGCGCCAGCAGCCCCGATACAGACAGGTATGAGCAGTTCTTC.

CDR3 DNA sequence: TGTGCCAGCAACGACAGGGGTCGCAATCAGCCCCAGCATTTT. Translating gives CASNDRGRNQPQHF. The chain joins TRBV2 to TRBJ1-5; 8 nucleotides agree with TRBD1. Germline trimming cut 7 bases from V and 2 bases from J; bases unmatched to any gene: 4. The germline V gene encodes CDR1 SNHLY and CDR2 FYNNEI. The CDR3 consists of 14 residues.